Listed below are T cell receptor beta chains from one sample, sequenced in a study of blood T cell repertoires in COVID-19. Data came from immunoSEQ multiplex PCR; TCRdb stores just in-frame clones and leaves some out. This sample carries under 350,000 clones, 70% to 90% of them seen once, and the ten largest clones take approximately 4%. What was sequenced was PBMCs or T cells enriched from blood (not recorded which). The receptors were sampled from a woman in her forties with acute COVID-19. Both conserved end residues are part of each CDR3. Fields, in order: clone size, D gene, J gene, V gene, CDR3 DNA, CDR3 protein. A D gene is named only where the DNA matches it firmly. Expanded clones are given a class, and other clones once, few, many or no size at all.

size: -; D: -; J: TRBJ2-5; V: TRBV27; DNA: TGTGCCAGCAGTCCGGGTAGCGGAGCCCAAGAGACCCAGTACTTC; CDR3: CASSPGSGAQETQYF
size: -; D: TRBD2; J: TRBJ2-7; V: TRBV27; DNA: TGTGCCAGCAGTTTATCGGGCTCAGCGGGAGGTGAGCAGTACTTC; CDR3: CASSLSGSAGGEQYF
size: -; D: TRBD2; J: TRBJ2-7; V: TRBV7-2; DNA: TGTGCCAGCAGCTTTAATAGCGGGGGAGATTACGAGCAGTACTTC; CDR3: CASSFNSGGDYEQYF
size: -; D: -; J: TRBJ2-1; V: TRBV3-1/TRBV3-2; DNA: TGTGCCAGCAGCCAAAGGGCGGGATCGAATGAGCAGTTCTTC; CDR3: CASSQRAGSNEQFF
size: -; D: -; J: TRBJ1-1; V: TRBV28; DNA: TGTGCCAGCAGTGGCTTTGGGGGGGTCACTGAAGCTTTCTTT; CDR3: CASSGFGGVTEAFF
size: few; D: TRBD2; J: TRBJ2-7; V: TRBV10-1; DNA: TGCGCCAGCAGTGTGGGACTAGCCGACGAACTAAGCTCCTACGAGCAGTACTTC; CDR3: CASSVGLADELSSYEQYF
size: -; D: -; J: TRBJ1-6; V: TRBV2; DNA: TGTGCCAGCACTCTCTCAGGGGCTGGATCACCCCTCCACTTT; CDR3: CASTLSGAGSPLHF
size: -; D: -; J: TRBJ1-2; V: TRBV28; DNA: TGTGCCAGCAGCCGACAGAGTTCAGCTAACTATGGCTACACCTTC; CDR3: CASSRQSSANYGYTF
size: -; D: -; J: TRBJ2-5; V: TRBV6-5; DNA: TGTGCCAGCAGTTACTCGACAGGCGGAGAGACCCAGTACTTC; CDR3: CASSYSTGGETQYF
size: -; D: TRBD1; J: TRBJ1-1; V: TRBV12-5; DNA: TGTGCTAGTGGTGGGACAGGGGAGGCTTTCTTT; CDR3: CASGGTGEAFF
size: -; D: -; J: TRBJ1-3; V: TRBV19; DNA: TGTGCCAGTAGTCCTAGGGGGGGCGCTTCTGGAAACACCATATATTTT; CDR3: CASSPRGGASGNTIYF
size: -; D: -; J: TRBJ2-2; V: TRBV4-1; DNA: TGCGCCAGCAGCCATTCGGGGGATAGAGGGACCGGGGAGCTGTTTTTT; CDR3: CASSHSGDRGTGELFF
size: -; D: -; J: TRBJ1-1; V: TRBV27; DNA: TGTGCCAGCAGCGCAGGGCGGAACACTGAAGCTTTCTTT; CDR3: CASSAGRNTEAFF
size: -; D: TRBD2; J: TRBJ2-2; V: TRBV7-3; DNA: TGTGCCAGCAGCTCGGGACTAGCGGGGGGAGGCACCGGGGAGCTGTTTTTT; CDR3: CASSSGLAGGGTGELFF
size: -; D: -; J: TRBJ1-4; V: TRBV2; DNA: TGTGCCAGCAGTCTTTCAGGGGCCCCGAATGAAAAACTGTTTTTT; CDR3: CASSLSGAPNEKLFF
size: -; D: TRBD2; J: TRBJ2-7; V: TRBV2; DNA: TGTGCCAGCAGTGACCGACTAGCGGAGAAATACGAGCAGTACTTC; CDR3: CASSDRLAEKYEQYF
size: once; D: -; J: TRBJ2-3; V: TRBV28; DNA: TGTGCCAGCAGTTTGAGGGGAGGTGGACCCACAGATACGCAGTATTTT; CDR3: CASSLRGGGPTDTQYF
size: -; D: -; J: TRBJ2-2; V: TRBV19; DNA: TGTGCCAGTAGTATAAGGACAGTGAACACCGGGGAGCTGTTTTTT; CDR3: CASSIRTVNTGELFF
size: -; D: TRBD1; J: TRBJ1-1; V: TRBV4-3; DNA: TGCGCCAGCAGCCAAGAAGGGGACAGGGGCTGGAACACTGAAGCTTTCTTT; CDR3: CASSQEGDRGWNTEAFF
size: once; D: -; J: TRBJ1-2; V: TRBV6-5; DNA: TGTGCCAGCAGCGCCAGAATGGCGGGGGCCGGTGGCTACACCTTC; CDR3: CASSARMAGAGGYTF
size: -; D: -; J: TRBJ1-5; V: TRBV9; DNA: TGTGCCAGCAGCGTAGACGGTGCGGGGCAGCCCCAGCATTTT; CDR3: CASSVDGAGQPQHF
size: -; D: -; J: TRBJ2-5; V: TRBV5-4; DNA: TGTGCCAGCACCACGAAGACGGAGTTTAGTGAGACCCAGTACTTC; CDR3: CASTTKTEFSETQYF
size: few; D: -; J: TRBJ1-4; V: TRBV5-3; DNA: TGTGCCAGAAGCGAGACTTACAGGGATTCTAATGAAAAACTGTTTTTT; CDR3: CARSETYRDSNEKLFF
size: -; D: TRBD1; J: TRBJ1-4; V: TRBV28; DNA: TGTGCCAGCAGTAAGACGGGACAGTTTAATGAAAAACTGTTTTTT; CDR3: CASSKTGQFNEKLFF
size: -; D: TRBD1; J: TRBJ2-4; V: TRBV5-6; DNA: TGTGCCAGCAGTGGACAGGACAACATTCAGTACTTC; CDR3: CASSGQDNIQYF
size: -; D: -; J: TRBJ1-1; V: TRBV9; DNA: TGTGCCAGCAGCGTCGGACAGATCACTGAAGCTTTCTTT; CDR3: CASSVGQITEAFF
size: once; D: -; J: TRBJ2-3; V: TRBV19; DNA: TGTGCCAGTACCAGCCTCTCACTAGCTCCCACAGATACGCAGTATTTT; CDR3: CASTSLSLAPTDTQYF
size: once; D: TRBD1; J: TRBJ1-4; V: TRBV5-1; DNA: TGCGCCAGCAGCTTGGGCGGACAGGGGGCTGAAAAACTGTTTTTT; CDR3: CASSLGGQGAEKLFF
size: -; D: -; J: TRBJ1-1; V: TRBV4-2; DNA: TGTGCCAGCAGCCTCAGCGGCGGCGACACTGAAGCTTTCTTT; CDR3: CASSLSGGDTEAFF
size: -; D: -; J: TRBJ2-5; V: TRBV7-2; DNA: TGTGCCAGCAGCCCAACCTCCGGGTACGGGACCCAGTACTTC; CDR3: CASSPTSGYGTQYF
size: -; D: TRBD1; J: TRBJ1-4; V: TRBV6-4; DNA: TGTGCCAGCAACCCGAGACAGGGTAATGAAAAACTGTTTTTT; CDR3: CASNPRQGNEKLFF
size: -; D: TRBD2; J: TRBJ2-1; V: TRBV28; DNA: TGTGCCAGCAGTTTACCGACTAGCCCTAGCTCCTACAATGAGCAGTTCTTC; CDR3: CASSLPTSPSSYNEQFF
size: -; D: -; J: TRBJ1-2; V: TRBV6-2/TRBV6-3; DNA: TGTGCCAGCAGTTACCTGTATGGCTACACCTTC; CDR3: CASSYLYGYTF
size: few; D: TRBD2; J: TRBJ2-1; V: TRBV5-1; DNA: TGCGCCAGCAGCTGGACTAGCGGGGTGTACAATGAGCAGTTCTTC; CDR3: CASSWTSGVYNEQFF
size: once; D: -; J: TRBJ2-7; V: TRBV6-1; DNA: TGTGCCAGCAGCCCCAGGACCTACGAGCAGTACTTC; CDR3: CASSPRTYEQYF
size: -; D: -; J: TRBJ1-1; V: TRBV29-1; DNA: TGCAGCGTTGATGAGGGACACCTGGGGACTGAAGCTTTCTTT; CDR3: CSVDEGHLGTEAFF
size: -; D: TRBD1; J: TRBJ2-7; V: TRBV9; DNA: TGTGCCAGCAGTAAGACCGGGACAGGGGGCGGGCAGTACTTC; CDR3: CASSKTGTGGGQYF
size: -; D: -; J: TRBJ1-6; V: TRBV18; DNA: TGTGCCAGCTCTCTCGCGGGGAGGGATTCACCCCTCCACTTT; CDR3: CASSLAGRDSPLHF
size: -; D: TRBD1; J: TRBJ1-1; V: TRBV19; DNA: TGTGCCAGTATCAAAGGGGGACAGTTGAACACTGAAGCTTTCTTT; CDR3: CASIKGGQLNTEAFF
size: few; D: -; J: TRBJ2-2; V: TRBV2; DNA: TGTGCCAGCAGCCAGGGGAACACCGGGGAGCTGTTTTTT; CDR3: CASSQGNTGELFF
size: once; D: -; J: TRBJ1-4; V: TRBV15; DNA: TGTGCCACCAGCCCCAGGGAGGGTGATGGTGAAAAACTGTTTTTT; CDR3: CATSPREGDGEKLFF
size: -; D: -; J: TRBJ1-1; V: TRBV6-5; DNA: TGTGCCAGCAGGGGCCTGACAGAGAACACTGAAGCTTTCTTT; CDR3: CASRGLTENTEAFF
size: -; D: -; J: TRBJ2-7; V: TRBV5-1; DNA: TGCGCCAGCAGCTCGGACAATAGCTACGAGCAGTACTTC; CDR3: CASSSDNSYEQYF
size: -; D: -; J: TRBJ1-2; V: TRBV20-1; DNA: TGCAGTGCTCGGGGGGCTGGCTACACCTTC; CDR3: CSARGAGYTF
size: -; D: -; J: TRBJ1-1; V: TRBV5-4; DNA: TGTGCCAGCAGCTCCAGGGTGGGCACTGAAGCTTTCTTT; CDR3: CASSSRVGTEAFF
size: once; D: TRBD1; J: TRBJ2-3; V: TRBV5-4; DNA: TGTGCCAGCAGCTTTAGACAGGGGAGCACAGATACGCAGTATTTT; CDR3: CASSFRQGSTDTQYF